This T cell receptor beta chain originates from a study of glioma-infiltrating T cells. Using RNA template, CDR3s of TCR alpha and beta were amplified with iRepertoire arm-PCR. TCRdb reprocessed the multiplex PCR reads via MiXCR and lists one record per CDR3 protein. The table has about 45,000 distinct CDR3 sequences, around 20% seen once. In regard to this clonotype: The antigen is not known.

Overall study results and limits: Gliomas, especially low-grade, showed above-expected tissue-blood divergence; non-neoplastic patients showed below. Very few CDR3 sequences were shared between tissue and blood.

The V and J ends lost 7 bases and 5 bases respectively, with 20 bases between them. The CDR3 consists of 16 residues. Germline-derived CDR1 and CDR2 are LNHDA and SQIVND (reference sequence). The genes are TRBV19 and TRBJ2-2; D ambiguous. The sequence derives from a human donor with low-grade glioma or glioblastoma, undergoing nonglioma brain surgery, or in good health (not recorded which). Sample: glioma tissue, nonneoplastic brain tissue, or PBMCs (not recorded which). The CDR3 here is CASTEGTRFGTGELFF. The DNA of the CDR3 is TGTGCCAGTACGGAAGGCACCAGGTTCGGGACCGGGGAGCTGTTTTTT.